The entry that follows covers one TCR beta chain sequence. This sample stems from a study of blood T cell repertoires in COVID-19. CDR1 is SGHNT and CDR2 is YYREEE in the germline V gene (reference sequence). This CDR3 is 16 amino acids long. Trimming removed 4 bases from V and 4 bases from J; junction bases left unmatched: 8. As originally analysed: From reference gene primer amplification, estimates of nucleated cell counts were derived. This table comes from immunoSEQ multiplex PCR, and its TCRdb copy is limited to in-frame clones, with some not included. V, J and clone size are taken as reported in that table, and D and trimming were inferred from the DNA itself. The table lists about 260,000 clones, 85% to 90% of them singletons.

V and J are TRBV5-4 and TRBJ2-2; 9 nucleotides agree with TRBD2. Sample: peripheral blood. This sequence originates from a woman aged 60-75 years with COVID-19, enrolled during active disease. The CDR3: CASSPHSGSGTGELFF. The CDR3 DNA is TGTGCCAGCAGCCCCCATAGCGGGAGCGGCACCGGGGAGCTGTTTTTT.